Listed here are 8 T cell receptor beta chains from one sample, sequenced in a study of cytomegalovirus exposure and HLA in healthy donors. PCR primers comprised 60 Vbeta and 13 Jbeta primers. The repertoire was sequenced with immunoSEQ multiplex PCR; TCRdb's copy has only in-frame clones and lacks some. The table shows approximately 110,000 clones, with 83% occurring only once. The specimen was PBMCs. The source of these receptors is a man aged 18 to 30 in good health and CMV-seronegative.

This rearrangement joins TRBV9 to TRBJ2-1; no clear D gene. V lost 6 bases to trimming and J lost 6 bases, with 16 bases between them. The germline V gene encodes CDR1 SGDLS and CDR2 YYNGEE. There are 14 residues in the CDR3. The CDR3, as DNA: TGTGCCAGCACCTCAACTCGAGGCCCCAATGAGCAGTTCTTC. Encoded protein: CASTSTRGPNEQFF.

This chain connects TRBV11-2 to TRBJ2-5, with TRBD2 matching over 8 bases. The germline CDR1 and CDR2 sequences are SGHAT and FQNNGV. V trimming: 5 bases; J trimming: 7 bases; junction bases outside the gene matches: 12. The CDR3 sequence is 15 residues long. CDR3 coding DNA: TGTGCCAGCAGCCAATCCGGGACTAGGGGGAGGACCCAGTACTTC. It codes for CASSQSGTRGRTQYF.

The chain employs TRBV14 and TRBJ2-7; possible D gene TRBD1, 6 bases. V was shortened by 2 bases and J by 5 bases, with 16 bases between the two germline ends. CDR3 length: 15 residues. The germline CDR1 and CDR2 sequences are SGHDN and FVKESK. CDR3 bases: TGTGCCAGCAGCCAACGCGTGACAGGTTTGGACGAGCAGTACTTC. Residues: CASSQRVTGLDEQYF.

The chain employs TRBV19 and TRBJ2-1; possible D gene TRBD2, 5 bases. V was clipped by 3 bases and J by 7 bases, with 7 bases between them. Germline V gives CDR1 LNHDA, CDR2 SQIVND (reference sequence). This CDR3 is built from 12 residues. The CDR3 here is CASSIPGNEQFF. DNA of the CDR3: TGTGCCAGTAGTATCCCGGGGAATGAGCAGTTCTTC.

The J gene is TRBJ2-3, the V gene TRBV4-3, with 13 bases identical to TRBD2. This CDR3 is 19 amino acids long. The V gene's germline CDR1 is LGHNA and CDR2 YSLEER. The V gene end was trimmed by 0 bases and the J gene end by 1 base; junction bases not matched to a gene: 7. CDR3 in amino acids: CASSQDGLAGVEGTDTQYF. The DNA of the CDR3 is TGCGCCAGCAGCCAAGACGGACTAGCGGGAGTGGAGGGCACAGATACGCAGTATTTT.

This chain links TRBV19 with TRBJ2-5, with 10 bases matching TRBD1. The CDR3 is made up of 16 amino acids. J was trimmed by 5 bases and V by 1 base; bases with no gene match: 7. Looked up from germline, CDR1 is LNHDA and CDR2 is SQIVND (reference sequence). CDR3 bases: TGTGCCAGTAGTATAGTATTTCGGACAGGGGGGGAGACCCAGTACTTC. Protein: CASSIVFRTGGETQYF. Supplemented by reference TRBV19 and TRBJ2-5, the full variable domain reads DGGITQSPKYLFRKEGQNVTLSCEQNLNHDAMYWYRQDPGQGLRLIYYSQIVNDFQKGDIAEGYSVSREKKESFPLTVTSAQKNPTAFYLCASSIVFRTGGETQYFGPGTRLLVL.

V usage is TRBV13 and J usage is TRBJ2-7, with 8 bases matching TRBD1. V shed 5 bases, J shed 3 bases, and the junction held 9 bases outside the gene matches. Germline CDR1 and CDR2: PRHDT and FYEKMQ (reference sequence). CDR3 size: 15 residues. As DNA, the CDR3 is TGTGCCAGCAGCCCATACACAGGGGGTCTCTACGAGCAGTACTTC. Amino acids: CASSPYTGGLYEQYF.

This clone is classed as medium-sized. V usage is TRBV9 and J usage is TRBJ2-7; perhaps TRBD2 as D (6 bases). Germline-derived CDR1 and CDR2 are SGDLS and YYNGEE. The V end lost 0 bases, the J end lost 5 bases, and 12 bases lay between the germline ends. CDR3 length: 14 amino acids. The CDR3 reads CASSVVGGAHEQYF. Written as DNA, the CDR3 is TGTGCCAGCAGCGTAGTGGGGGGTGCCCACGAGCAGTACTTC.